This T cell receptor beta chain was observed in a study of T cell repertoires in cytomegalovirus infection. Study context: Recently identified HLA-C-restricted and well-studied HLA-B-restricted CMV epitopes were used. In public TCR beta signatures, there were indications of both CMV infection and matching HLA type. Regarding the study as a whole: HLA-C-restricted CMV clonotypes gave the most frequent clonotype in two of eight donors.

TCRdb analysed the reads with MiXCR anew, one entry per CDR3 protein. This repertoire shows some 590,000 distinct CDR3 sequences, 40% found once; its top ten account for about half. A few counts support this clonotype. The target antigen is unknown. This TCR was recovered from a human donor in good health (CMV status not recorded). Some clones in this sample may be carry-over from other donors' samples. This specimen was cultured PBMCs, taken from culture after CMV antigen stimulation.

DNA of the CDR3: TGTGCCAGCAGCCAAGAACAGGGTTCCCTGTCGTATGGCTACACCTTC. This codes for CASSQEQGSLSYGYTF. The V gene is TRBV4-2, the J gene TRBJ1-2; weak D call: TRBD1 (6 bases). V was cut by 0 bases and J by 5 bases, with 16 bases left in between. This CDR3 is built from 16 residues. Germline V gene lookup returns CDR1 LGHNA and CDR2 YNFKEQ.